The 28 T cell receptor beta chains below were found in one sample sequenced in a study of T cell responses to AZD1222 COVID-19 vaccine. Generated by immunoSEQ multiplex PCR, the TCRdb table keeps only in-frame clones and is missing some. Among about 85,000 clones, 88% were seen once, and the ten largest hold 16%. Sequenced material: peripheral blood, taken on day 0 of AZD1222 vaccination. These receptor sequences come from an adult in good health.

V is TRBV5-1 and J is TRBJ1-3; D is uncertain. The germline V gene encodes CDR1 SGHRS and CDR2 YFSETQ. V was clipped by 0 bases and J by 4 bases, with 14 bases between them. CDR3 length: 16 amino acids. Written as DNA, the CDR3 is TGCGCCAGCAGCTTGGCAACGTTGGGGTACGGAAACACCATATATTTT. Protein sequence: CASSLATLGYGNTIYF.

This chain uses TRBV19 with TRBJ1-5; D is ambiguous. The germline V gene encodes CDR1 LNHDA and CDR2 SQIVND (reference sequence). V lost 6 bases and J 0 bases, leaving 9 bases between the germline ends. This CDR3 is 14 amino acids long. The CDR3 DNA reads TGTGCCAGTAGACGGCCGTATAGCAATCAGCCCCAGCATTTT. Its translation: CASRRPYSNQPQHF.

This clone was seen only once. This chain joins TRBV2 and TRBJ1-5; 8 bases fit TRBD1. This CDR3 contains 15 residues. After removal of 7 bases from V and 6 bases from J, the junction contained 11 bases not matched to a gene. Germline CDR1 is SNHLY and CDR2 is FYNNEI. The CDR3: CASKMDRVAGQPQHF. Here the CDR3 DNA reads TGTGCCAGCAAGATGGACAGGGTGGCGGGTCAGCCCCAGCATTTT.

The CDR3 sequence: CASSLGRTIYGYTF. The CDR3 coding sequence is TGTGCCAGCAGTTTGGGACGGACGATTTATGGCTACACCTTC. The J gene is TRBJ1-2, the V gene TRBV28; D perhaps matches TRBD1 (5 bases). CDR1 is MDHEN, CDR2 SYDVKM, per germline. The CDR3 loop spans 14 amino acids. Trimming removed 3 bases from V and 5 bases from J, with 13 bases in between.

This sequence joins TRBV7-9 and TRBJ1-1; D is unresolved. The V gene lost 2 bases and the J gene lost 3 bases, with 7 bases spanning the gap. CDR1 is SEHNR and CDR2 is FQNEAQ in the germline V gene (reference sequence). The CDR3 is 13 residues long. The CDR3 nucleotides read TGTGCCAGCAGCTTAAAAGGAGACACTGAAGCTTTCTTT. As protein: CASSLKGDTEAFF.

V gene TRBV7-9 combines with J gene TRBJ1-1; D unclear. Trimming took 5 bases from V and 5 from J, leaving 9 bases between them. CDR1 is SEHNR and CDR2 is FQNEAQ in the germline V gene (reference sequence). The CDR3 has 12 amino acids. CDR3 sequence: CASSQTTTEAFF. The CDR3 region has the DNA TGTGCCAGCAGCCAGACCACTACTGAAGCTTTCTTT.

This rearrangement joins TRBV19 to TRBJ1-1; D perhaps matches TRBD1 (6 bases). The length of the CDR3 is 16 residues. V lost 3 bases and J lost 4, with 18 bases in between. Germline CDR1 is LNHDA and CDR2 is SQIVND (reference sequence). The CDR3 loop is CASSIGQGSLGTEAFF. The CDR3 bases are TGTGCCAGTAGTATTGGTCAGGGGAGCCTGGGCACTGAAGCTTTCTTT.

In this sample, this clone turned up a few times. The rearrangement uses TRBV5-1 and TRBJ2-7; no reliable D call. The CDR3 consists of 14 residues. Germline loops: CDR1 SGHRS, CDR2 YFSETQ. V lost 0 bases to trimming and J lost 2 bases, with 9 bases between them. DNA for the CDR3: TGCGCCAGCAGCTTGGACGGACCAGCCTACGAGCAGTACTTC. This gives the protein CASSLDGPAYEQYF.

This rearrangement joins TRBV30 to TRBJ2-3; the D gene is possibly TRBD2 (5 bases). Germline CDR1 reads GTSNPN; CDR2 reads SVGIG (reference sequence). The V end lost 0 bases, the J end lost 5 bases, and 12 bases lay between the germline ends. The CDR3 consists of 14 residues. CDR3 coding DNA: TGTGCCTGGAGTGTGGGTACGGCGGGAGATACGCAGTATTTT. Translating gives CAWSVGTAGDTQYF.

The chain recombines TRBV25-1 with TRBJ1-4, with D hard to call. The V and J ends lost 3 bases and 7 bases respectively, with 15 bases between them. This CDR3 spans 15 amino acids. Germline V lookup: CDR1 MGHDK, CDR2 SYGVNS. The CDR3 here is CASSDSGSTVEKLFF. The DNA of the CDR3 is TGTGCCAGCAGTGACTCAGGTTCTACGGTTGAAAAACTGTTTTTT.

The V call is TRBV3-1 (or the pseudogene TRBV3-2), the J call TRBJ2-7; 8 bases agree with TRBD2. J was trimmed by 4 bases and V by 4 bases; bases with no gene match: 12. The CDR3 totals 16 residues. Germline values: CDR1 LGHDT, CDR2 YNNKEL (reference sequence). CDR3 sequence (DNA): TGTGCCAGCAGCCCCGCTGGGGGGCGGGAGGCTTACGAGCAGTACTTC. This translates into CASSPAGGREAYEQYF.

V and J are TRBV5-1 and TRBJ2-7, with D possibly matching TRBD2 (5 bases). V gave up 4 bases and J gave up 3 bases, with 11 bases separating them. Per germline, CDR1 SGHRS and CDR2 YFSETQ. This CDR3 is 13 amino acids long. The CDR3, as DNA: TGCGCCAGCAGCATAGACGGGAACTACGAGCAGTACTTC. It encodes CASSIDGNYEQYF.

The gene calls are TRBV10-2 and TRBJ2-1; TRBD2 matches at 10 bases. The CDR3 spans 16 residues. The germline V gene has CDR1 WSHSY and CDR2 SAAADI. J was trimmed by 5 bases and V by 6 bases; bases with no gene match: 10. The CDR3 sequence is CASRMTLAGNHNEQFF. DNA of the CDR3: TGCGCCAGCAGGATGACACTAGCGGGAAACCACAATGAGCAGTTCTTC.

CDR3 in amino acids: CASSSMDRLSGNTIYF. The DNA of the CDR3 is TGTGCCAGCAGTTCGATGGACAGACTCTCTGGAAACACCATATATTTT. V is TRBV28 and J is TRBJ1-3; perhaps TRBD1 as D (6 bases). CDR1 is MDHEN, CDR2 SYDVKM, per germline. The CDR3 contains 16 residues. V was clipped by 4 bases and J by 0 bases, with 13 bases between them.

J is TRBJ2-7 and V is TRBV2; D is unresolved. Trimming removed 4 bases from V and 3 bases from J, with 4 bases in between. This CDR3 region has 11 residues. CDR1 and CDR2 from the germline V gene are SNHLY and FYNNEI. The chain's CDR3 is CASSGGYEQYF. The CDR3 region has the DNA TGTGCCAGCAGTGGGGGCTACGAGCAGTACTTC.

This chain links TRBV7-2 with TRBJ2-7; the D is unclear. The CDR3 has 14 residues. CDR1 and CDR2 (germline): SGHTA, FQGNSA. Trimming stripped 5 bases from V and 3 bases from J, with 14 bases between. CDR3 residues: CASSPVELSYEQYF. In nucleotides, the CDR3 is TGTGCCAGCAGCCCCGTGGAGCTGAGCTACGAGCAGTACTTC. The variable domain in full, completed from reference TRBV7-2 and TRBJ2-7, reads GAGVSQSPSNKVTEKGKDVELRCDPISGHTALYWYRQSLGQGLEFLIYFQGNSAPDKSGLPSDRFSAERTGGSVSTLTIQRTQQEDSAVYLCASSPVELSYEQYFGPGTRLTVT.

The chain is built from TRBV19 and TRBJ2-7; D call uncertain. V shed 4 bases and J shed 0 bases, with 10 bases lying between them. There are 14 residues in the CDR3. Germline loops: CDR1 LNHDA, CDR2 SQIVND (reference sequence). The CDR3 sequence: CASSRAVLSYEQYF. CDR3 sequence (DNA): TGTGCCAGTAGTAGGGCAGTCCTCTCCTACGAGCAGTACTTC.

There are a few counts of this clone. The chain is built from TRBV4-1 and TRBJ1-3; D ambiguous. V was trimmed by 2 bases and J by 2 bases, leaving 19 bases between them. The CDR3 contains 18 residues. Looked up from germline, CDR1 is MGHRA and CDR2 is YSYEKL. CDR3 loop: CASSQRPVHDTAGNTIYF. CDR3 DNA: TGCGCCAGCAGCCAAAGACCCGTGCACGACACAGCTGGAAACACCATATATTTT.

V and J are TRBV29-1 and TRBJ2-1, with 9 bases identical to TRBD2. J was trimmed by 0 bases and V by 3 bases; bases with no gene match: 9. Per the germline V gene, CDR1 is SQVTM and CDR2 is ANQGSEA. This CDR3 is built from 17 residues. CDR3 sequence (DNA): TGCAGCGTTGAGGAAGTTGGCGGGAGGGCCTCCTACAATGAGCAGTTCTTC. Its translation: CSVEEVGGRASYNEQFF.

The CDR3 DNA follows: TGTGCCAGCAGCCCGGGGGTCAATGAGCAGTTCTTC. It encodes CASSPGVNEQFF. V and J are TRBV12-3 or TRBV12-4 and TRBJ2-1; possible D gene TRBD2, 6 bases. The CDR3 is made up of 12 amino acids. V lost 6 bases, J lost 6 bases, and 9 bases lay in between.

This rearrangement joins TRBV6-1 to TRBJ1-2; no definite D call. CDR1 is MNHNS, CDR2 SASEGT, per germline. The V and J ends lost 2 bases and 2 bases respectively, with 3 bases between them. This CDR3 has 12 amino acids. CDR3 sequence reads: CASSELNYGYTF. CDR3 sequence (DNA): TGTGCCAGCAGTGAACTAAACTATGGCTACACCTTC.

This chain links TRBV19 with TRBJ1-5, with 9 bases identical to TRBD1. The CDR3 sequence is 16 residues long. Germline V gene sequence: CDR1 LNHDA, CDR2 SQIVND (reference sequence). V shed 5 bases and J 1 base; nucleotides not matched to a gene: 6. The CDR3 DNA sequence: TGTGCCAGTAGTTCAACAGGGGGCCGGAGCAATCAGCCCCAGCATTTT. Protein sequence: CASSSTGGRSNQPQHF.

The chain recombines TRBV3-1 (or the pseudogene TRBV3-2) with TRBJ1-4; possible D gene TRBD1, 6 bases. The CDR3 totals 17 residues. With 0 bases removed from V and 8 bases from J, the gap between germline ends came to 19 bases. Looked up from germline, CDR1 is LGHDT and CDR2 is YNNKEL (reference sequence). In DNA, the CDR3 is TGTGCCAGCAGCCAAGATTGGGACAACCACCTGGGCGAAAAACTGTTTTTT. It translates to CASSQDWDNHLGEKLFF.

The rearrangement uses TRBV19 and TRBJ1-2, with 11 nucleotides matching TRBD1. J was trimmed by 5 bases and V by 4 bases; bases with no gene match: 6. This CDR3 region has 15 residues. Per the germline V gene, CDR1 is LNHDA and CDR2 is SQIVND (reference sequence). CDR3: CASSTTRDRGYGYTF. CDR3 bases: TGTGCCAGTAGTACCACCCGGGACAGGGGGTATGGCTACACCTTC.

CDR3 amino acids: CASTSRTGYVTEAFF. The CDR3 region has the DNA TGTGCCAGCACCTCCCGGACAGGGTACGTCACTGAAGCTTTCTTT. This chain joins TRBV6-5 and TRBJ1-1, with TRBD1 identical over 8 bases. CDR1 is MNHEY and CDR2 is SVGAGI in the germline V gene. V was pared by 7 bases and J by 4 bases, with 11 bases of the junction left unmatched. The length of the CDR3 is 15 residues.

The chain recombines TRBV6-5 with TRBJ1-2; D call uncertain. CDR1 and CDR2 from the germline V gene are MNHEY and SVGAGI. Between the trimmed V and J ends, which lost 3 bases and 3 bases, there was a span of 5 bases. The CDR3 is 12 residues long. The CDR3 region is CASSYGDYGYTF. The CDR3 coding sequence is TGTGCCAGCAGTTATGGGGACTATGGCTACACCTTC.

This sequence joins TRBV5-1 and TRBJ1-1; 9 bases fit TRBD1. J lost 12 bases, V lost 0 bases, and 9 bases had no gene match. CDR3 length: 14 residues. Germline V CDR1 and CDR2: SGHRS, YFSETQ. The CDR3 sequence: CASSLGGQGRFSFF. DNA for the CDR3: TGCGCCAGCAGCTTGGGCGGACAGGGGAGGTTCTCTTTCTTT.

This sequence joins TRBV7-6 and TRBJ1-1; TRBD1 might be the D (6 bases). The CDR3 totals 13 residues. Germline V gene data show CDR1 as SGHVS and CDR2 as FNYEAQ. The V gene lost 3 bases and the J gene lost 6 bases, with 11 bases spanning the gap. The CDR3 DNA is TGTGCCAGCAGCTTGGGAGGGGGTCCTGAAGCTTTCTTT. Its translation: CASSLGGGPEAFF.